The text below deals with one T cell receptor (beta chain). The repertoire was sequenced with immunoSEQ multiplex PCR; TCRdb's copy has only in-frame clones and lacks some. The sample gives about 320,000 clones, under 90% of which show up once; 4.5% to 5.5% is in the top ten. The sample's treatment: around 19 received Ad26.COV2.S at low or high dose, single or two shots; about 5 received placebo; per-sample allocation not given. The study sampled participants on day 63 after the first vaccine or placebo injection. The data derive from a study of Ad26.COV2.S vaccination and SARS-CoV-2 variants. The V end lost 8 bases, the J end lost 0 bases, and 11 bases lay between the germline ends. CDR3 length: 13 amino acids. The germline gives CDR1 MNHEY, CDR2 SMNVEV (reference sequence).

The chain employs TRBV27 and TRBJ2-7; no clear D. Sequenced material: peripheral blood, taken in a trial of Ad26.COV2.S vaccine versus placebo. This TCR derives from a person aged 18-60 years who received the Ad26.COV2.S COVID-19 vaccine or a placebo. The CDR3 region is CASSVGLSYEQYF. The CDR3 DNA reads TGTGCCAGCTCCGTCGGGCTCTCCTACGAGCAGTACTTC.